This TCR beta chain was documented in a study of blood T cell repertoires in COVID-19. Study as a whole: T cells, B-cell-depleted T cells, or PBMCs supplied cDNA or gDNA.

This table comes from immunoSEQ multiplex PCR, and its TCRdb copy is limited to in-frame clones, with some not included. The sample consists of about 230,000 clones, about four fifths of them appearing once. The V and J ends lost 2 bases and 7 bases, in that order; junction bases with no gene match: 12. This CDR3 spans 17 amino acids. Germline V gives CDR1 SQVTM, CDR2 ANQGSEA. This clone was recorded a few times. The TCR sequence derives from a woman at least 80 years old with COVID-19, enrolled during active disease. The rearrangement links TRBV29-1 to TRBJ2-1; 12 positions match TRBD2. The sequenced sample was peripheral blood. The CDR3 sequence is CSVEPSGRADYLNEQFF. CDR3 sequence (DNA): TGCAGCGTTGAACCTAGCGGGAGGGCCGATTACCTTAATGAGCAGTTCTTC.